The 4 T cell receptor beta chains presented below share a single source sample, sequenced in a study of shared clonotypes between healthy human individuals. It was CD45RO-negative cells, positively selected for CCR7, that made up naive CD8 cells, with terminally differentiated effector memory CD45RA+ cells excluded. TCRdb's copy holds only in-frame clones and misses some; the assay was immunoSEQ multiplex PCR. The top ten hold 0.11% of the sample, which has 550,000 to 750,000 clones, 95% to 96% seen once. Material: naive CD8+ T cells sorted from blood. These receptors were obtained from a woman in her 30s in good health.

The chain employs TRBV28 and TRBJ2-7; possible D gene TRBD1, 6 bases. The CDR3 has 16 residues. Germline CDR1 MDHEN, CDR2 SYDVKM. V was shortened by 1 base and J by 0 bases, with 13 bases between the two germline ends. The CDR3 coding sequence is TGTGCCAGCAGTTTATTCTCAGGGGACCTCTCCTACGAGCAGTACTTC. Encoded protein: CASSLFSGDLSYEQYF. The complete variable domain, with remaining parts taken from reference TRBV28 and TRBJ2-7, reads DVKVTQSSRYLVKRTGEKVFLECVQDMDHENMFWYRQDPGLGLRLIYFSYDVKMKEKGDIPEGYSVSREKKERFSLILESASTNQTSMYLCASSLFSGDLSYEQYFGPGTRLTVT.

A remark on this clone: Different DNA sequences within this sample yield the same CDR3. The chain employs TRBV27 and TRBJ2-1; 10 bases agree with TRBD2. The CDR3 sequence is 15 residues long. V shed 6 bases, J shed 2 bases, and the junction held 4 bases outside the gene matches. CDR1 is MNHEY, CDR2 SMNVEV, per germline (reference sequence). The CDR3 sequence: CASSPGTSAYNEQFF. Written as DNA, the CDR3 is TGTGCCAGCAGCCCCGGGACTAGCGCCTACAATGAGCAGTTCTTC.

The V call is TRBV7-2, the J call TRBJ2-3; D is uncertain. The CDR3 is made up of 13 amino acids. In germline, CDR1 is SGHTA, CDR2 FQGNSA. V was clipped by 1 base and J by 5 bases, with 7 bases between them. The CDR3 bases are TGTGCCAGCAGCTTAGTAAGGGAAGATACGCAGTATTTT. Its translation is CASSLVREDTQYF.

V usage is TRBV7-9 and J usage is TRBJ2-2; D is undetermined. Germline CDR1 is SEHNR and CDR2 is FQNEAQ (reference sequence). The CDR3 contains 14 residues. V was pared by 7 bases and J by 1 base, with 10 bases between. The CDR3 region has the DNA TGTGCCAGCACCCCGGACCTGAACACCGGGGAGCTGTTTTTT. Translation gives CASTPDLNTGELFF.